This entry features one TCR beta chain sequence. Its antigen is not known. This sample is drawn from a study of T cell responses to AZD1222 COVID-19 vaccine. Study summary: Pooled samples include second doses given at about 4 or 12 weeks. Points from the study as a whole: Donors skewed white British and female; clonal diversity was possibly underestimated. Of the AZD1222 recipients, only 6 or 7 were seropositive at baseline. Only after the peak T cell response were repertoires sampled.

The method was immunoSEQ multiplex PCR; TCRdb's version includes in-frame clones alone and lacks a portion of them. The sample consists of some 160,000 clones, 85% to 95% of them appearing once. Germline loops: CDR1 SNHLY, CDR2 FYNNEI. The CDR3 length is 14 residues. The V and J ends lost 8 bases and 3 bases respectively, with 16 bases between them. The TCR comes from an adult in good health. The rearrangement links TRBV2 to TRBJ1-2; D is perhaps TRBD1 (6 bases). Material: peripheral blood, obtained on day 0 of AZD1222 vaccination. DNA of the CDR3: TGTGCCAGCCGCGTGCACAGGGAGTACTATGGCTACACCTTC. Its protein is CASRVHREYYGYTF.